These T cell receptor beta chains were read from a single sample in a study of blood T cell repertoires in COVID-19. The assay was immunoSEQ multiplex PCR, and TCRdb's table has in-frame clones only and misses some. The sample lists fewer than 350,000 clones, approximately 91% occurring once. Sequencing was performed on PBMCs or T cells enriched from blood (not recorded which). The receptors were sampled from a middle-aged woman with acute COVID-19. CDR3s include the opening cysteine and the closing phenylalanine or tryptophan. The D gene is left open where the match is weak. Expanded clones are given a class, and other clones once, few, many or no size at all.

>.|.|TRBV30|TRBJ1-3
TGTGCCTGGAGTGTAGTAAAGGGGTCTGGAAACACCATATATTTT
CAWSVVKGSGNTIYF
>.|TRBD2|TRBV7-9|TRBJ2-2
TGTGCCAGCAGCCCCCGGGGGGACTTAACTAACACCGGGGAGCTGTTTTTT
CASSPRGDLTNTGELFF
>.|.|TRBV12-3/TRBV12-4|TRBJ2-1
TGTGCCAGCAGTTTACGCGGAGAGCAGTTCTTC
CASSLRGEQFF
>.|.|TRBV28|TRBJ1-5
TGTGCCAGCAGTTCTCCGGGGGATTATAGCAATCAGCCCCAGCATTTT
CASSSPGDYSNQPQHF
>.|TRBD1|TRBV3-1/TRBV3-2|TRBJ1-2
TGTGCCAGCAGCCTACGTCCGGGACAGGGTTATGGCTACACCTTC
CASSLRPGQGYGYTF
>.|.|TRBV18|TRBJ2-7
TGTGCCAGCTCAACGGACTTGGCGAGCGAGCAGTACTTC
CASSTDLASEQYF
>many|TRBD1|TRBV2|TRBJ1-4
TGTGCCAGCAGATTGAACTCAGGGGGCAGTGGTGAAAAACTGTTTTTT
CASRLNSGGSGEKLFF
>.|TRBD2|TRBV10-3|TRBJ2-7
TGTGCCGCGGGGGGCGGGACCTACGAGCAGTACTTC
CAAGGGTYEQYF
>.|TRBD1|TRBV5-1|TRBJ1-6
TGCGCCAGCAGCCTCGGACAGGGAAGTTATAATTCACCCCTCCACTTT
CASSLGQGSYNSPLHF
>.|TRBD1|TRBV28|TRBJ1-1
TGTGCCAGCAGCCGACAGGGGGCAGGGAACACTGAAGCTTTCTTT
CASSRQGAGNTEAFF
>.|.|TRBV18|TRBJ1-2
TGTGCCAGCTCACTACAGACAGAGAGCGATGGCTACACCTTC
CASSLQTESDGYTF
>.|.|TRBV2|TRBJ2-7
TGTGCCAGCAGGGCGGACAGCTACGAGCAGTACTTC
CASRADSYEQYF
>.|.|TRBV9|TRBJ2-3
TGTGCCAGCAGCCCTCTCGAAGGGGTAAGCACAGATACGCAGTATTTT
CASSPLEGVSTDTQYF
>.|TRBD1|TRBV5-1|TRBJ2-7
TGCGCCAGCAGCTTGGAGGACAGGGGGAAAGGACAGCAGTACTTC
CASSLEDRGKGQQYF
>.|TRBD1|TRBV28|TRBJ1-4
TGTGCCAGCAGAACAGGGGGCAGTGAAAAACTGTTTTTT
CASRTGGSEKLFF
>once|TRBD2|TRBV2|TRBJ2-1
TGTGCCAGCGAAGAACCGGGACTAGCTACCTACAATGAGCAGTTCTTC
CASEEPGLATYNEQFF
>few|TRBD2|TRBV6-2/TRBV6-3|TRBJ2-7
TGTGCCAGCAGTTACTCGGGCGGGAGCAACTACGAGCAGTACTTC
CASSYSGGSNYEQYF
>.|TRBD1|TRBV6-5|TRBJ1-3
TGTGCCAGCAGCGTCACAGGGGGCTCTGGAAACACCATATATTTT
CASSVTGGSGNTIYF
>.|TRBD2|TRBV18|TRBJ2-3
TGTGCCAGCTCACCCCTTCCACTAGCGCCTGCTAGCACAGATACGCAGTATTTT
CASSPLPLAPASTDTQYF
>.|.|TRBV2|TRBJ1-1
TGTGCCAGCAGAAAAAACGCGCCTGGAGCGTCTGAAGCTTTCTTT
CASRKNAPGASEAFF
>.|TRBD2|TRBV24-1|TRBJ2-1
TGTGCCACCAGTGATGCGGGGGGGGCCTTTTCAAATGAGCAGTTCTTC
CATSDAGGAFSNEQFF
>.|TRBD2|TRBV7-2|TRBJ2-2
TGTGCCAGCAGCTTAGCGTTAGCGGGAAGTAAGGGCACCGGGGAGCTGTTTTTT
CASSLALAGSKGTGELFF
>.|.|TRBV11-3|TRBJ2-7
TGTGCCAGCAGCTTAGGCGGTTTGGACTACGAGCAGTACTTC
CASSLGGLDYEQYF
>.|.|TRBV30|TRBJ1-2
TGTGCCTGGGGGAGAACGGGACTAGCTAACTATGGCTACACCTTC
CAWGRTGLANYGYTF
>.|TRBD2|TRBV4-2|TRBJ2-5
TGTGCCAGCAGCCAAGCGATAGCCTCGGGACTAGCGGGGTCGGGGACCCAGTACTTC
CASSQAIASGLAGSGTQYF
>.|.|TRBV27|TRBJ2-7
TGTGCCAGCAGCCCCAGGGCCAGCTCCTACGAGCAGTACTTC
CASSPRASSYEQYF
>.|.|TRBV29-1|TRBJ1-1
TGCAGCGCGGTCCGGACACTAAACACTGAAGCTTTCTTT
CSAVRTLNTEAFF